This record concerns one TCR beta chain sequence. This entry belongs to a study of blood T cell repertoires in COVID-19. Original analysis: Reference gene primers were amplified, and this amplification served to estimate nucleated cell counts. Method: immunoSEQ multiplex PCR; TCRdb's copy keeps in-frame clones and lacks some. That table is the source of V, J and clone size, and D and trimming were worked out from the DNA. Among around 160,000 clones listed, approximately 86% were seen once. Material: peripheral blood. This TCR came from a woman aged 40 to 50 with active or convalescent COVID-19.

Here the CDR3 reads CASSKTGYTQHF. The CDR3 nucleotides read TGTGCCAGCAGCAAGACAGGTTATACCCAGCATTTT. This chain connects TRBV12-3 or TRBV12-4 to TRBJ1-5, with D maybe TRBD1 (6 bases). The V end lost 6 bases, the J end lost 11 bases, and 14 bases lay between the germline ends. This CDR3 comprises 12 residues.